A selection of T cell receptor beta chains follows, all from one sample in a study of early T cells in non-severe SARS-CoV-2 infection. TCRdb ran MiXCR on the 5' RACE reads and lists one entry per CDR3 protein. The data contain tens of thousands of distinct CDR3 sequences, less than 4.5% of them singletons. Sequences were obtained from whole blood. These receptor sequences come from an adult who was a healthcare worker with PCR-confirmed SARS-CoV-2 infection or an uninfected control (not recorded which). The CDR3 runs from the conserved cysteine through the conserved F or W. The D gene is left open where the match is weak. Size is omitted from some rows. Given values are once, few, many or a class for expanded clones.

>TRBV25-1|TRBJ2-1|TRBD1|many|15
TGTGCCAGCAGTGAACACAGGGGGCTCTACAATGAGCAGTTCTTC
CASSEHRGLYNEQFF
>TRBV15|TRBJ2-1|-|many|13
TGTGCCACCAGCAGAGAGAGCCACAATGAGCAGTTCTTC
CATSRESHNEQFF
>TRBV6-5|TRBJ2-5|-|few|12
TGTGCCAGCAGTTACTCCGGAGAGACCCAGTACTTC
CASSYSGETQYF
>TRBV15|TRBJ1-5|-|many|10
TGTGCCTCCGCAGATCAGCCCCAGCATTTT
CASADQPQHF
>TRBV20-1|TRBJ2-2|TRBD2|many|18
TGCAGTGCTAGAGACACGACTAGCGGGAGATGGAACACCGGGGAGCTGTTTTTT
CSARDTTSGRWNTGELFF
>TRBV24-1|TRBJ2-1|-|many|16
TGTGCCACCAGTGACTTAAGCAGGGACTCCTACAATGAGCAGTTCTTC
CATSDLSRDSYNEQFF
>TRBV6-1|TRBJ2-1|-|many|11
TGTGCCAGCGCCGAGCACAATGAGCAGTTCTTC
CASAEHNEQFF
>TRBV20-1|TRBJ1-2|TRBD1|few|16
TGCAGTGCTAGAGATCTATTGACAGGGAGATTCTATGGCTACACCTTC
CSARDLLTGRFYGYTF
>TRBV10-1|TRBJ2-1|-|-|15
TGCGCCAGCAACTCACGGGTCTCGACTCCCCATGAGCAGTTCTTC
CASNSRVSTPHEQFF
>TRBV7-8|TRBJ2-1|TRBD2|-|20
TGTGCCAGCAGCCGTCGTAGGACTAGCGGGAAACCGAGCTCCTACAATGAGCAGTTCTTC
CASSRRRTSGKPSSYNEQFF
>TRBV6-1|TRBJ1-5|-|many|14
TGTGCCAGCAGTACAGCTCATAGCAATCAGCCCCAGCATTTT
CASSTAHSNQPQHF
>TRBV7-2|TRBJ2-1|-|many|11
TGTGCCAGCAGCTTAGGAAGAGTCGTCTTCTTC
CASSLGRVVFF
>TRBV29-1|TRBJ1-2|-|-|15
TGCAGCGTTCATGAGGGGGGACAATCGCCCCGAGGCTACACCTTC
CSVHEGGQSPRGYTF
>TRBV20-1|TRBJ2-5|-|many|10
TGCAGTGCCCTCCAAGAGACCCAGTACTTC
CSALQETQYF
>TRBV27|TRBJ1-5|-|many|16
TGTGCCAGCAGTTCATACGGACGAGATAGCAATCAGCCCCAGCATTTT
CASSSYGRDSNQPQHF
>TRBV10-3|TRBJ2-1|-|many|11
TGTGCCATCAGTGTTCTCAATGAGCAGTTCTTC
CAISVLNEQFF
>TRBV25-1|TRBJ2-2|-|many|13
TGTGCCAGCAGCCAAGGTGCTCCCGGGGAGCTGTTTTTT
CASSQGAPGELFF
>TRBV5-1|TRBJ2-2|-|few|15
TGCGCCAGCACCGAAAGGTCCTGGGACACCGGGGAGCTGTTTTTT
CASTERSWDTGELFF
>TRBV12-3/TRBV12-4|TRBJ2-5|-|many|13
TGTGCCAGCAGTTTGGGACTGCAAGAGACCCAGTACTTC
CASSLGLQETQYF
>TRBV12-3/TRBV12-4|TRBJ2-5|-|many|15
TGTGCCAGCAGTTTCGACGGTTCCCTTCAAGAGACCCAGTACTTC
CASSFDGSLQETQYF
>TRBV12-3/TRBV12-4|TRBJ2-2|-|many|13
TGTGCCAGCAGTTTACGGAACACCGGGGAGCTGTTTTTT
CASSLRNTGELFF
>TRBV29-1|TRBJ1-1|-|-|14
TGCAGCGTTGAAGGAGTCCTCATGAACACTGAAGCTTTCTTT
CSVEGVLMNTEAFF
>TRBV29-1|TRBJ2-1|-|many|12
TGCAGCGTTGAGTTGGGTGTTGGAGAGCAGTTCTTC
CSVELGVGEQFF
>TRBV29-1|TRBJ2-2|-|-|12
TGCAGCGTTGCTTTAAACACCGGGGAGCTGTTTTTT
CSVALNTGELFF